This T cell receptor beta chain was recorded in a study of technical replicates of blood from a few donors. The CDR3 loop spans 15 amino acids. The V gene end was trimmed by 0 bases and the J gene end by 6 bases; junction bases not matched to a gene: 8. Per the germline V gene, CDR1 is SGDLS and CDR2 is YYNGEE. Sequencing was performed with immunoSEQ multiplex PCR; in TCRdb, only in-frame clones are kept and a portion is missing. The sample lists around 56,000 clones; roughly 96% were seen once. The chain is built from TRBV9 and TRBJ2-7, with 8 bases matching TRBD2. The sequencing input was PBMCs. This sequence was found in a human donor in good health. Some clones in this sample may be carry-over from other donors' samples. This CDR3 reads CASSVAGGYGSEQYF. CDR3 bases: TGTGCCAGCAGCGTAGCGGGAGGGTATGGTTCCGAGCAGTACTTC.